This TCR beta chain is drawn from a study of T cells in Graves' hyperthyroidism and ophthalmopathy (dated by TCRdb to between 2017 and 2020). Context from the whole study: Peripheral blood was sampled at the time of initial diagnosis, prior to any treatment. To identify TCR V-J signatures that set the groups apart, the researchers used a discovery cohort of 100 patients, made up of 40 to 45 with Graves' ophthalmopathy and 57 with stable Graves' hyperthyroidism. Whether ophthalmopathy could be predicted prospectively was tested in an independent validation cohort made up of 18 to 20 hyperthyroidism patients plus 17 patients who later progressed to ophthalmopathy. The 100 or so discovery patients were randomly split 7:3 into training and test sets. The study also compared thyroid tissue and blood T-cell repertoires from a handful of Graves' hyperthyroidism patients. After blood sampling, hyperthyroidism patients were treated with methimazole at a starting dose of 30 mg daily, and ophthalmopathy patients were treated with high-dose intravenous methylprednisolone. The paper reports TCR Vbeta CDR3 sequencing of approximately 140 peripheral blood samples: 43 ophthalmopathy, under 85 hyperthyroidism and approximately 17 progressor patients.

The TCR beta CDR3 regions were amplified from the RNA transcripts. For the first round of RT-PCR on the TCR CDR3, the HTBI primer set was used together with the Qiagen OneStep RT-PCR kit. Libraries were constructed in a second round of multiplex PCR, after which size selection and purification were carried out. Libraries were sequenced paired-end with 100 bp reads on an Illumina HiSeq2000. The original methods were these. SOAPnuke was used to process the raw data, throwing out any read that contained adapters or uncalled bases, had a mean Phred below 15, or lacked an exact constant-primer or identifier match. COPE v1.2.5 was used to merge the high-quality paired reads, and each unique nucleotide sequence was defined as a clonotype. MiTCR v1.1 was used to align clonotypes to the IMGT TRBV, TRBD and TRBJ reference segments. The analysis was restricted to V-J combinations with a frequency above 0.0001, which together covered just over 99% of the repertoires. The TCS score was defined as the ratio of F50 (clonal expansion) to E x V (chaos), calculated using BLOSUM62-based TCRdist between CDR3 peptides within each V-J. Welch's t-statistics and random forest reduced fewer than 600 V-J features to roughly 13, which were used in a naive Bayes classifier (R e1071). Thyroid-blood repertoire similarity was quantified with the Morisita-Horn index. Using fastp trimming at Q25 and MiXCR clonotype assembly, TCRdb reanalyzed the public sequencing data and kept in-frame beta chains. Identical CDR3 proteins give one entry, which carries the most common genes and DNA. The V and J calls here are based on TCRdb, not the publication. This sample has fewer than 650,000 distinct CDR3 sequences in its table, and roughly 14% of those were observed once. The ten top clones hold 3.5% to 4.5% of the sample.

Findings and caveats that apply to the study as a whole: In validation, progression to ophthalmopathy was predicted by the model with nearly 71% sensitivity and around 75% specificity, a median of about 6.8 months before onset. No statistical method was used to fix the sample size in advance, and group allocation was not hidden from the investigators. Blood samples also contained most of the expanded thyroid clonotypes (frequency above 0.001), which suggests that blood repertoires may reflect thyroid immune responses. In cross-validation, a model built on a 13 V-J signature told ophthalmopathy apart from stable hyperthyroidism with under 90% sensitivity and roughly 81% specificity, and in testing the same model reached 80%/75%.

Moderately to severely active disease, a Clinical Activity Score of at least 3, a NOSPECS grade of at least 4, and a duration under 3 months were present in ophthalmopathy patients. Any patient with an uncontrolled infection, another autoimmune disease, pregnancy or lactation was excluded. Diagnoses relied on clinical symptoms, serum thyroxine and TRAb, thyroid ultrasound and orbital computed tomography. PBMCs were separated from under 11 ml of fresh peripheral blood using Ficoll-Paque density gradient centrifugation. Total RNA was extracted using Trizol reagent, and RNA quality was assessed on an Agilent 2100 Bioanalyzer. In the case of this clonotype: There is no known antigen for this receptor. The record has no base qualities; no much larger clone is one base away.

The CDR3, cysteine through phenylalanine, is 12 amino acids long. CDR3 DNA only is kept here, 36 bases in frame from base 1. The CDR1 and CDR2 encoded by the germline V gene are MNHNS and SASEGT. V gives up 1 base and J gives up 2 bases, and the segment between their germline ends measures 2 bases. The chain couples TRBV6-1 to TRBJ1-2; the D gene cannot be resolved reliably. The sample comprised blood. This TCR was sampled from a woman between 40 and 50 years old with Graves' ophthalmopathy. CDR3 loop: CASSEVNYGYTF. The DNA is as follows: TGTGCCAGCAGTGAAGTGAACTATGGCTACACCTTC.